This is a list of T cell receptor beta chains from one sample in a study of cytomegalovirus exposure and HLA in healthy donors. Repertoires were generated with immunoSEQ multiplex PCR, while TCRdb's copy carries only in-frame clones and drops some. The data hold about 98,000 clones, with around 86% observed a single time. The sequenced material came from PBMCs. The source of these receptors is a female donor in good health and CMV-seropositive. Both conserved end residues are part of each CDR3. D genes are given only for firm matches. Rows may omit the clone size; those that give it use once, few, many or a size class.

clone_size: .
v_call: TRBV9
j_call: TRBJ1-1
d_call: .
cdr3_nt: TGTGCCAGCAGCGTAGTAGAGGGCACTGAAGCTTTCTTT
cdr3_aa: CASSVVEGTEAFF

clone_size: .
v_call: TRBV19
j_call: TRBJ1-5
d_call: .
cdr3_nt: TGTGCCAGTAGTCCGACAGCAATTAACAATCAGCCCCAGCATTTT
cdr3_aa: CASSPTAINNQPQHF

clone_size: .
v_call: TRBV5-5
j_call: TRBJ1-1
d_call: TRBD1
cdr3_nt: TGTGCCAGCGGACCCGGGACAGGGAAAACTGAAGCTTTCTTT
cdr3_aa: CASGPGTGKTEAFF

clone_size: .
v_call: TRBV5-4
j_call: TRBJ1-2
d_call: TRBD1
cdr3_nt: TGTGCCAGCAGCATTTCAGGGGGCGGGTACTATGGCTACACCTTC
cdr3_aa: CASSISGGGYYGYTF

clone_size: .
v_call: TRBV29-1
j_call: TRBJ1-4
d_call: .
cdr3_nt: TGCAGCTCACTCGGGGAGGGGAATGAAAAACTGTTTTTT
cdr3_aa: CSSLGEGNEKLFF

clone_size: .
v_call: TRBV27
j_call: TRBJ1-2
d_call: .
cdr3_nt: TGTGCCAGCAGTTCAGGTCAAAGTCGTGGCTACACCTTC
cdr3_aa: CASSSGQSRGYTF

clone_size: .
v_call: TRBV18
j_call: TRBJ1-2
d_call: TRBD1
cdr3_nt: TGTGCCAGCTCACGACAGGGGAAAGACTATGGCTACACCTTC
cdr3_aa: CASSRQGKDYGYTF

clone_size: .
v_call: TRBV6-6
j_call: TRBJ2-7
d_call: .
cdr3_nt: TGTGCCAGCAGTTCAGTATACGAGCAGTACTTC
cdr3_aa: CASSSVYEQYF

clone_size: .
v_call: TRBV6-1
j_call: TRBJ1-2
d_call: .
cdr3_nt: TGTGCCAGCAGTGAAGCCAGGGCCAACGAATTTTATTTTGGCTACACCTTC
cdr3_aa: CASSEARANEFYFGYTF

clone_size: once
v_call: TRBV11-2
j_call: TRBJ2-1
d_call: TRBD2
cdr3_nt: TGTGCCAGCAGCTTAAGCGGGAGGTTCGGTGAGCAGTTCTTC
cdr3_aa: CASSLSGRFGEQFF

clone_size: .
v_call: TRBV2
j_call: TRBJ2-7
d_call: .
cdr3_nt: TGTGCCAGCAGTGCCCGGATAGGGGCCTCCTACGAGCAGTACTTC
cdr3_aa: CASSARIGASYEQYF

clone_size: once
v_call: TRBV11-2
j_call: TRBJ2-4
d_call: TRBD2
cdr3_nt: TGTGCCAGCAGCGGGGGGACTAGCGGGAGTGGTTGGGACATTCAGTACTTC
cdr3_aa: CASSGGTSGSGWDIQYF

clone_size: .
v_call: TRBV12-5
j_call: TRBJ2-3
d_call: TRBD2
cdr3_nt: TGTGCTAGTGGGCACGGGGGGTTGAGGGATACGCAGTATTTT
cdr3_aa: CASGHGGLRDTQYF

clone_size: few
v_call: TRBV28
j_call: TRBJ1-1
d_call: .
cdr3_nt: TGTGCCAGCAGTTTAAGCCAGGGAGAAGCTTTCTTT
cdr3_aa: CASSLSQGEAFF

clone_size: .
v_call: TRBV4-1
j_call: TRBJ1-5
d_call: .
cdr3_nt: TGCGCCAGCGGCCAGGGAGGGGGGAATCAGCCCCAGCATTTT
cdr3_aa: CASGQGGGNQPQHF

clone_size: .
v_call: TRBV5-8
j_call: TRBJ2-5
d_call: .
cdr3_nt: TGTGCCAGCAGCTGGAGGACAGTACAAGAGACCCAGTACTTC
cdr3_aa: CASSWRTVQETQYF

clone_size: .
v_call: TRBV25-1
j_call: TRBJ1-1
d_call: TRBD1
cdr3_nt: TGTGCCAGCAGTGCCTATCAGGGGGCGCTTTTTAACACTGAAGCTTTCTTT
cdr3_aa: CASSAYQGALFNTEAFF

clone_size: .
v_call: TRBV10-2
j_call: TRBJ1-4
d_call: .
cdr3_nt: TGCGCCAGCCGGCGGACAGCCGATATAAATGAAAAACTGTTTTTT
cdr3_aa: CASRRTADINEKLFF

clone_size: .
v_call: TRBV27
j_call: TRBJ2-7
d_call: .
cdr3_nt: TGTGCCAGCAGTTATCGGGGTATGAGAGGTGACGAGCAGTACTTC
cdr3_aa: CASSYRGMRGDEQYF

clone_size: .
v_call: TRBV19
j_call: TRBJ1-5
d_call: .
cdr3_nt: TGTGCCAGTAGTATAACGGGGGAAGGGTTTCAGCCCCAGCATTTT
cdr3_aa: CASSITGEGFQPQHF

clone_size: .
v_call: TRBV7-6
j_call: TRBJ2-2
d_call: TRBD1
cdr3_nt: TGTGCCAGCAGCTTATCCCGGACAGGGCAGGTCGCCGGGGAGCTGTTTTTT
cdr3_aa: CASSLSRTGQVAGELFF

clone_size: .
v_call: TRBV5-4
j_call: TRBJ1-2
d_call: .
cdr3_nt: .
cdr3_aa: CASSLVGQGSTF

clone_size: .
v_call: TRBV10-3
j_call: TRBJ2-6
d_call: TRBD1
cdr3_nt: TGTGCCATCAGTGACGCCGGGACAGGGCCACCCGGGGCCAACGTCCTGACTTTC
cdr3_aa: CAISDAGTGPPGANVLTF

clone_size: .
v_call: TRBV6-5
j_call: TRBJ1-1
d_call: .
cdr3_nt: TGTGCCAGCAGTTACACCGATTGGGGGGGGAACACTGAAGCTTTCTTT
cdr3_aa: CASSYTDWGGNTEAFF

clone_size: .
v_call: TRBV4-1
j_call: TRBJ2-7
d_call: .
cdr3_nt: TGCGCCAGCAGCCAAGAGGGTAGCCGCCCCTACGAGCAGTACTTC
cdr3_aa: CASSQEGSRPYEQYF

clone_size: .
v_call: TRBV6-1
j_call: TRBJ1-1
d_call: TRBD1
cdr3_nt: TGTGCCAGCAGTGAACGACAGGGCTCTGAAGCTTTCTTT
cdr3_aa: CASSERQGSEAFF

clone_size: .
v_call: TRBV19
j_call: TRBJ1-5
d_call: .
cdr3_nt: TGTGCCAGTAGTATGGGAGGTCAGCCCCAGCATTTT
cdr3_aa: CASSMGGQPQHF

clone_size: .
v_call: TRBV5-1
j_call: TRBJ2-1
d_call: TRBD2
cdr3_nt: TGCGCCAGCGGGGGGGGAAATGAGCAGTTCTTC
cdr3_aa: CASGGGNEQFF

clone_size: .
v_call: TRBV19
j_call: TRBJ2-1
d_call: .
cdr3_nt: TGTGCCAGTAGTATAGGGTGGGAGAGGACCTACAATGAGCAGTTCTTC
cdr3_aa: CASSIGWERTYNEQFF

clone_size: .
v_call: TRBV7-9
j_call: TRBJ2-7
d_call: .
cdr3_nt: TGTTCCAGCAGCCCGGGTGGCTACGAGCAGTACTTC
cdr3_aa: CSSSPGGYEQYF

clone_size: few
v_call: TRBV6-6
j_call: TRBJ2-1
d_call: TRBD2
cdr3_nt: TGTGCCAGCAGCAAGGGGTCGGGACTACCGAACAATGAGCAGTTCTTC
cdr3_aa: CASSKGSGLPNNEQFF

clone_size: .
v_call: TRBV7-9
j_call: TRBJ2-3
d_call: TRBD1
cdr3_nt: TGTGCCAGCAGCTTTCGTCCTGTGGATCGGACAGGGAGCACAGATACGCAGTATTTT
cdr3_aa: CASSFRPVDRTGSTDTQYF

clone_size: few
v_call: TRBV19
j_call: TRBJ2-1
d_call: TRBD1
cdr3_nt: TGTGCCAGTAGAAGACAGGGGAGAAATGAGCAGTTCTTC
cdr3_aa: CASRRQGRNEQFF

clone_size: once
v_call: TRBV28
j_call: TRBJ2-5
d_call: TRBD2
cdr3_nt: TGTGCCAGCAGTTCAGGACTAGCGGGAGTGAAGGAGACCCAGTACTTC
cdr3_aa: CASSSGLAGVKETQYF

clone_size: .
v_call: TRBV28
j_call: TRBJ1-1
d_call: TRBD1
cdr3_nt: TGTGCCAGCAGTTTAAACAGGGGGCTTGTCACTGAAGCTTTCTTT
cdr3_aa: CASSLNRGLVTEAFF

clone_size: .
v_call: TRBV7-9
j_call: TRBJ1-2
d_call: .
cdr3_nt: TGTGCCAGCAGCTTAGGAAGGTCAGGTTATGGCTACACCTTC
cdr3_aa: CASSLGRSGYGYTF

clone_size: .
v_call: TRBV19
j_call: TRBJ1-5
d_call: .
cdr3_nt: TGTGCCAGTAGGGGTGGGGCCTTAGAAAATCAGCCCCAGCATTTT
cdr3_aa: CASRGGALENQPQHF

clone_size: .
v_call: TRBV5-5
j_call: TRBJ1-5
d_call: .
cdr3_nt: TGTGCCAGCAGCTTATTCAGGGCCCATAGCAATCAGCCCCAGCATTTT
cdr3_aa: CASSLFRAHSNQPQHF

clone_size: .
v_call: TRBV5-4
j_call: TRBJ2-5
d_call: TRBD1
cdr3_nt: TGTGCCAGCAGCTTGGTACGATTCCGGCAGGGGGAAGAGACCCAGTACTTC
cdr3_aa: CASSLVRFRQGEETQYF

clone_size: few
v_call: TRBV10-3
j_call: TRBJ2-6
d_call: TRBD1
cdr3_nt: TGTGCCATCAGCAGGACAGGCGTCCTGACTTTC
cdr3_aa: CAISRTGVLTF

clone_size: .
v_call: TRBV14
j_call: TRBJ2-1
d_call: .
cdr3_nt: TGTGCCAGCAGGCCACAGGGTCCTGAGCAGTTCTTC
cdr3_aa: CASRPQGPEQFF

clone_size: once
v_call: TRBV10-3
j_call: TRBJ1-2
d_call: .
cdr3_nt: TGTGCCACCCAACGGGGTTCTAACTATGGCTACACCTTC
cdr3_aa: CATQRGSNYGYTF

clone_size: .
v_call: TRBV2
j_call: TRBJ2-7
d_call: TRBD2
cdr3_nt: TGTGCCGGGAAGGGGCGGGGGGGCTCGTACGAGCAGTACTTC
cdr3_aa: CAGKGRGGSYEQYF

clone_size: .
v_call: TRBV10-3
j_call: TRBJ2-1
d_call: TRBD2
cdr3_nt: TGTGCCATCAGTAGCGGGAGCTCCTACAATGAGCAGTTCTTC
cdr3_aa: CAISSGSSYNEQFF

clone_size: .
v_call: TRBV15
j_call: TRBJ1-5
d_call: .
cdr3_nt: TGTGCCACCAGCAGAGGACAGGAGAATCAGCCCCAGCATTTT
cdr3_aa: CATSRGQENQPQHF

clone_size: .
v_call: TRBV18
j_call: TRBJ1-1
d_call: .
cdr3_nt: TGTGCCAGCTCCCCATTAGACAGGAACACTGAAGCTTTCTTT
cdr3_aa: CASSPLDRNTEAFF

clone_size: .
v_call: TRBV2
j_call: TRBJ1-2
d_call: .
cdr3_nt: TGTGCCAGCAGTGAGGTGCAGGCGGGTGGCTACACCTTT
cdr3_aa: CASSEVQAGGYTF

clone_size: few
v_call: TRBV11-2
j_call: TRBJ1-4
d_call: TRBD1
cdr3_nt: TGTGCCAGCAGCGCCACCGGGACAGGGAGTGAAAAACTGTTTTTT
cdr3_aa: CASSATGTGSEKLFF

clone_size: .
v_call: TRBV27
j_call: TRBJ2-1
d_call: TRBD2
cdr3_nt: TGTGCCAGCAGTTTATTGGGACTAGCGGGGGGTAATGAGCAGTTCTTC
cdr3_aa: CASSLLGLAGGNEQFF